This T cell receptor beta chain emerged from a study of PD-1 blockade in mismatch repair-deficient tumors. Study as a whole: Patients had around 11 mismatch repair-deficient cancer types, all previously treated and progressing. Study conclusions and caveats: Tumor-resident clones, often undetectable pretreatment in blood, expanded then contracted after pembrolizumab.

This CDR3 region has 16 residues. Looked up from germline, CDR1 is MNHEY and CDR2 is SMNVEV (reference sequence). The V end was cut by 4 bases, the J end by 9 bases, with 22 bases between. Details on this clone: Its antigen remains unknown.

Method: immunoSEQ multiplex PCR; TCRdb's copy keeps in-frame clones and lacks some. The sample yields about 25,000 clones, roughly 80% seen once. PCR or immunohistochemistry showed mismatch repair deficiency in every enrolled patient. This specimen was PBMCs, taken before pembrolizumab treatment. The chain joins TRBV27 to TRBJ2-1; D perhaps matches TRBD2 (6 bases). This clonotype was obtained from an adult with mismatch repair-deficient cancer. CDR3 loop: CASSSDGGSGYFEQFF. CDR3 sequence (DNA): TGTGCCAGCAGTTCAGACGGAGGGAGTGGATACTTTGAGCAGTTCTTC.